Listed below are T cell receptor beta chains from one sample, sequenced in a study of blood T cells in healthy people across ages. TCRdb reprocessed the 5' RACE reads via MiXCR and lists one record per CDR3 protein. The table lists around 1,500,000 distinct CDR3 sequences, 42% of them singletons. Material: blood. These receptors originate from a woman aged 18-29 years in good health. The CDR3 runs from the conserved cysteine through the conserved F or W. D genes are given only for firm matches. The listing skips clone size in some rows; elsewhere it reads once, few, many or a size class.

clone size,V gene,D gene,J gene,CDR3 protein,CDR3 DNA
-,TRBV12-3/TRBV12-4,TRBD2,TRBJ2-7,CASSPPRGGTIEQYF,TGTGCCAGCAGTCCGCCTCGGGGGGGGACGATCGAGCAGTACTTC
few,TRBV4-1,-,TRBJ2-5,CASSQDSMAQPQETQYF,TGCGCCAGCAGCCAAGATAGTATGGCACAGCCCCAAGAGACCCAGTACTTC
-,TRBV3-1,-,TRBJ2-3,CASSESLGGRTDTQYF,TGTGCCAGCAGTGAATCCCTTGGGGGTCGCACAGATACGCAGTATTTT
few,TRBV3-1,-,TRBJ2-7,CASSHVYREYEQYF,TGTGCCAGCAGCCATGTCTACAGGGAGTACGAGCAGTACTTC
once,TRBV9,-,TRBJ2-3,CASSVSRITDTQYF,TGTGCCAGCAGCGTGTCTAGGATTACAGATACGCAGTATTTT
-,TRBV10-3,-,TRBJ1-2,CAISESTGVNYGYTF,TGTGCCATCAGTGAGTCAACGGGCGTAAACTATGGCTACACCTTC
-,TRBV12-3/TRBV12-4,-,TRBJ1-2,CASSPGPDTGNYGYTF,TGTGCCAGCAGTCCGGGCCCGGACACGGGTAACTATGGCTACACCTTC
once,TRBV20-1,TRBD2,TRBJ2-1,CSASGRNLAGGNNEQFF,TGCAGTGCTAGCGGGCGGAACCTAGCGGGAGGGAACAATGAGCAGTTCTTC
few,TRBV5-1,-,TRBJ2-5,CASRDGQYQETQYF,TGCGCCAGCAGGGACGGCCAGTACCAAGAGACCCAGTACTTC
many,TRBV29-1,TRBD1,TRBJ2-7,CSVRTGTSYEQYF,TGCAGCGTCCGGACAGGGACCTCCTACGAGCAGTACTTC
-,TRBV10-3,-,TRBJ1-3,CAISAGAGSGNTIYF,TGTGCCATCAGCGCCGGGGCTGGATCTGGAAACACCATATATTTT
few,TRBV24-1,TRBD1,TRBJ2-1,CATSRQGYNEQFF,TGTGCCACCAGTCGACAGGGTTACAATGAGCAGTTCTTC
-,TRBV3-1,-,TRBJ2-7,CASSQGFSREGEQYF,TGTGCCAGCAGCCAAGGTTTTTCTCGTGAGGGCGAGCAGTACTTC
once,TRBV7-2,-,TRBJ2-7,CASRLGESSYNEQYF,TGTGCCAGCAGGCTAGGTGAGAGCTCCTACAATGAGCAGTACTTC
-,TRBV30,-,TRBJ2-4,CAWTTHLAKNIQYF,TGTGCCTGGACGACCCACTTAGCCAAAAACATTCAGTACTTC
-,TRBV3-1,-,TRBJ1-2,CASSSKRRAPGYTF,TGTGCCAGCAGTTCTAAGCGACGCGCTCCGGGCTACACCTTC
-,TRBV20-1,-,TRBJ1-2,CSARGGFGVSRYTF,TGCAGTGCTAGGGGCGGCTTCGGGGTGTCTCGCTACACCTTC
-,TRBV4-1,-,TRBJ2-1,CASSPPRGRTRDEQFF,TGCGCCAGCAGCCCCCCCCGGGGGAGGACGAGGGATGAGCAGTTCTTC
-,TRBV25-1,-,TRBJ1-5,CASSQGAVGNQPQHF,TGTGCCAGCAGTCAAGGGGCGGTGGGCAATCAGCCCCAGCATTTT
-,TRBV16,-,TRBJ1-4,CASHKSGRTTNEKLFF,TGTGCCAGCCACAAGTCGGGCCGAACAACTAATGAAAAACTGTTTTTT
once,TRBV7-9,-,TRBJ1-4,CASSLAPGALGEKLFF,TGTGCCAGCAGCTTAGCCCCGGGGGCGCTTGGCGAAAAACTGTTTTTT
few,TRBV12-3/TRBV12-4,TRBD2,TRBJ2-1,CASSKLADSYNEQFF,TGTGCCAGCAGCAAACTAGCGGACTCCTACAATGAGCAGTTCTTC
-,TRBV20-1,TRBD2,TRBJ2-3,CSADSEASGRATDTQYF,TGCAGTGCTGATAGTGAGGCTAGCGGGAGGGCTACAGATACGCAGTATTTT
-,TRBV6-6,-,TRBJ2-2,CASSYLAGELFF,TGTGCCAGCAGTTACTTGGCCGGGGAGCTGTTTTTT
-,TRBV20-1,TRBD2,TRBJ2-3,CSARARGSTDTQYF,TGCAGTGCTAGAGCGCGCGGGAGTACAGATACGCAGTATTTT
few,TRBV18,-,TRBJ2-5,CASSPTTETQYF,TGTGCCAGCTCACCAACTACAGAGACCCAGTACTTC
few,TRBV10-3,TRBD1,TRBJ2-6,CAISGTGGFSGANVLTF,TGTGCCATCAGTGGGACAGGGGGCTTCTCTGGGGCCAACGTCCTGACTTTC
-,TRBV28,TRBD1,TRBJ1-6,CASRGTGANSPLHF,TGTGCCAGCAGGGGGACAGGCGCAAATTCACCCCTCCACTTT
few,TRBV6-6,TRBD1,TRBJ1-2,CASRGAGTGLGYTF,TGTGCCAGCAGGGGGGCCGGGACAGGGCTCGGCTACACCTTC
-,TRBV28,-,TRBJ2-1,CASTAAGYSYNEQFF,TGTGCCAGCACCGCCGCGGGATACTCCTACAATGAGCAGTTCTTC
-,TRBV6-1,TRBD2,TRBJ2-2,CASSAPGLAGVKGELFF,TGTGCCAGCAGTGCCCCGGGACTAGCGGGAGTAAAAGGGGAGCTGTTTTTT
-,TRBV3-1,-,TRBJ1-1,CASSQDGKVEAFF,TGTGCCAGCAGCCAAGATGGAAAGGTTGAAGCTTTCTTT
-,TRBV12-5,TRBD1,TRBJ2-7,CASGGTAYDNEQYF,TGTGCTAGTGGAGGGACAGCCTACGACAATGAGCAGTACTTC
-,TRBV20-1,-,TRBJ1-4,CSARDVRQQNEKLFF,TGCAGTGCTAGAGACGTTCGACAGCAAAATGAAAAACTGTTTTTT
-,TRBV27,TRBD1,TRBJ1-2,CASSSWTGESGYTF,TGTGCCAGCAGTTCGTGGACAGGGGAGTCTGGCTACACCTTC
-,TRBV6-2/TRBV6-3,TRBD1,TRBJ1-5,CASSPRQGAYQPQHF,TGTGCCAGCAGTCCGAGACAGGGGGCTTATCAGCCCCAGCATTTT
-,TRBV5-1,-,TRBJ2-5,CASYGPGTSLETQYF,TGCGCCAGCTACGGACCCGGCACCTCCCTGGAGACCCAGTACTTC
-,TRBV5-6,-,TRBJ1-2,CASSPDGGGFGYTF,TGTGCCAGCAGCCCTGACGGGGGTGGGTTTGGCTACACCTTC
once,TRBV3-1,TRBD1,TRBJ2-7,CASSPSRTGSYEQYF,TGTGCCAGCAGCCCCTCTCGGACAGGGTCCTACGAGCAGTACTTC
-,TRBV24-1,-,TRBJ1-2,CATSDGGGPPFDGYTF,TGTGCCACCAGTGACGGAGGAGGGCCTCCCTTTGATGGCTACACCTTC
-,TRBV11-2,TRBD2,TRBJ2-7,CASSLRLGLSYEQYF,TGTGCCAGCAGCTTACGTCTGGGACTATCCTACGAGCAGTACTTC
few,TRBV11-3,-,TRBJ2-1,CASSLDGVGGSEQFF,TGTGCCAGCAGCTTAGACGGGGTGGGGGGAAGTGAGCAGTTCTTC
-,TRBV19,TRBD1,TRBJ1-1,CASSNRDRIEAFF,TGTGCCAGTAGCAATAGGGACAGGATTGAAGCTTTCTTT
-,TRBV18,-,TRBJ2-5,CASSPMVETQYF,TGTGCCAGCTCACCAATGGTGGAGACCCAGTACTTC
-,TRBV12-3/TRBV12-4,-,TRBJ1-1,CASSPRISAFLNTEAFF,TGTGCCAGCAGTCCCCGGATCTCAGCCTTTTTGAACACTGAAGCTTTCTTT
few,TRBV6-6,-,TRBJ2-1,CASIRGLGDNEQFF,TGTGCCAGCATAAGGGGACTGGGGGACAATGAGCAGTTCTTC
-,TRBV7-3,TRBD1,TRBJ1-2,CASSSDRANYGYTF,TGTGCCAGCAGCTCCGACAGGGCTAACTATGGCTACACCTTC
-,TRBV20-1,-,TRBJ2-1,CSARDARTTNNEQFF,TGCAGTGCTAGAGATGCGAGGACAACAAACAATGAGCAGTTCTTC
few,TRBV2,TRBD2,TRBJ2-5,CASSAFLLAVQETQYF,TGTGCCAGCAGTGCCTTCCTACTAGCGGTCCAAGAGACCCAGTACTTC
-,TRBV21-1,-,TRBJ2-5,CASSKRSLGEQETQYF,TGTGCCAGCAGCAAACGGTCACTGGGAGAGCAAGAGACCCAGTACTTC
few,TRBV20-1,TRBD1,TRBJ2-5,CSSGQGARLGETQYF,TGCAGTTCCGGACAGGGGGCGAGGTTGGGAGAGACCCAGTACTTC
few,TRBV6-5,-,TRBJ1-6,CASSYRRGLTDSPLHF,TGTGCCAGCAGTTATAGGCGGGGGCTGACGGATTCACCCCTCCACTTT
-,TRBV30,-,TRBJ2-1,CAWVSSYNEQFF,TGTGCCTGGGTCAGCTCCTACAATGAGCAGTTCTTC
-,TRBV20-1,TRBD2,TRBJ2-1,CSALGLAAVYNEQFF,TGCAGTGCTCTGGGACTAGCGGCGGTCTACAATGAGCAGTTCTTC
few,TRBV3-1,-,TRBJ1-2,CASRGPAYYGYTF,TGTGCCAGCAGGGGACCGGCCTACTATGGCTACACCTTC